The 23 T cell receptor beta chains presented below share a single source sample, sequenced in a study of T cells in localized non-small cell lung cancer. The repertoire was sequenced with immunoSEQ multiplex PCR; TCRdb's copy has only in-frame clones and lacks some. Of some 40,000 clones in the sample, around nine tenths were seen once. Sample: peripheral blood, taken before any cancer treatment. The receptors shown here come from a female donor of 60 years or more with stage I lung adenocarcinoma.

V and J are TRBV10-2 and TRBJ2-6; D is tentatively TRBD1 or TRBD2 (5 bases each). Germline CDR1 reads WSHSY; CDR2 reads SAAADI. V was shortened by 7 bases and J by 0 bases, with 25 bases between the two germline ends. There are 20 residues in the CDR3. The CDR3 DNA reads TGCGCCAGCACTCTCTTGGGGGACGGACAACTGGCCTCTGGGGCCAACGTCCTGACTTTC. This translates into CASTLLGDGQLASGANVLTF.

The chain uses TRBV19 and TRBJ1-1; tentative D call: TRBD1 (5 bases). This CDR3 is 17 amino acids long. Trimming removed 5 bases from V and 1 base from J, with 20 bases in between. The germline V gene has CDR1 LNHDA and CDR2 SQIVND (reference sequence). DNA of the CDR3: TGTGCCAGTAGTCCGGAACCCCTACGACAGCAGAACACTGAAGCTTTCTTT. Its translation is CASSPEPLRQQNTEAFF.

The CDR3 region is CASSPNTGGQKYF. CDR3 DNA sequence: TGCGCCAGCAGCCCTAATACAGGGGGTCAAAAGTACTTC. V usage is TRBV5-1 and J usage is TRBJ2-7; 8 nucleotides agree with TRBD1. The CDR3 has 13 residues. The V gene's germline CDR1 is SGHRS and CDR2 YFSETQ. With 4 bases clipped from V and 11 bases from J, the junction kept 11 bases outside the gene matches.

This rearrangement joins TRBV19 to TRBJ2-5; tentatively, D is TRBD1 (5 bases). V was shortened by 4 bases and J by 7 bases, with 13 bases between the two germline ends. This CDR3 has 13 residues. Germline-derived CDR1 and CDR2 are LNHDA and SQIVND (reference sequence). CDR3: CASSTDSRVTQYF. DNA of the CDR3: TGTGCCAGTAGTACCGACAGCCGTGTGACCCAGTACTTC.

This chain connects TRBV7-8 to TRBJ2-1, with 7 bases aligning to TRBD2. V was clipped by 6 bases and J by 3 bases; unmatched bases: 8. CDR3 length: 15 amino acids. Germline V lookup: CDR1 SGHVS, CDR2 FQNEAQ. CDR3 in amino acids: CASSAGGTNYNEQFF. The CDR3 nucleotides are TGTGCCAGCAGTGCCGGGGGGACCAACTACAATGAGCAGTTCTTC.

This chain connects TRBV7-2 to TRBJ1-5; TRBD1 aligns across 7 bases. The CDR3 sequence is 16 residues long. The germline V gene encodes CDR1 SGHTA and CDR2 FQGNSA. Trimming at V came to 5 bases and at J to 0 bases, leaving 7 bases not matched to a gene. CDR3 coding DNA: TGTGCCAGCAGCCCCGGGACAGTCGATAGCAATCAGCCCCAGCATTTT. Translating it yields CASSPGTVDSNQPQHF.

The chain couples TRBV11-2 to TRBJ2-2; 9 bases align to TRBD2. Trimming cost V 10 bases and J 1 base; bases outside gene matches: 13. The length of the CDR3 is 17 residues. CDR1 is SGHAT and CDR2 is FQNNGV in the germline V gene. CDR3 bases: TGTGCCACCTCAGATCTAGCGGGGTGGGTGAACACCGGGGAGCTGTTTTTT. Protein sequence: CATSDLAGWVNTGELFF.

The V gene is TRBV27, the J gene TRBJ1-5; perhaps TRBD1 as D (5 bases). CDR1 is MNHEY and CDR2 is SMNVEV in the germline V gene (reference sequence). This CDR3 comprises 14 residues. The ends were cut back, 6 bases at V and 4 bases at J, with 13 bases in the middle. The CDR3 nucleotides read TGTGCCAGCAGGCTCGGGACGGAGAATCAGCCCCAGCATTTT. It is translated as CASRLGTENQPQHF.

The rearrangement joins TRBV27 to TRBJ1-3; D gene unclear. This CDR3 contains 13 residues. V lost 2 bases and J 2 bases, leaving 4 bases between the germline ends. The germline CDR1 and CDR2 sequences are MNHEY and SMNVEV (reference sequence). The CDR3 nucleotides read TGTGCCAGCAGTTTAGTAGCTGGAAACACCATATATTTT. This gives the protein CASSLVAGNTIYF.

Concerning this clone: Distinct nucleotide sequences in the sample also encode this CDR3. This chain uses TRBV5-1 with TRBJ1-6; no definite D call. Trimming pared 0 bases from V and 8 bases from J, leaving 12 bases between. Germline-derived CDR1 and CDR2 are SGHRS and YFSETQ. The CDR3 consists of 15 residues. The CDR3 spells CASSLAGGPDSPLHF. The CDR3 DNA sequence: TGCGCCAGCAGCTTGGCGGGAGGACCTGATTCACCCCTCCACTTT.

The chain recombines TRBV19 with TRBJ2-5; 8 bases agree with TRBD1. This CDR3 is built from 15 residues. CDR1 is LNHDA and CDR2 is SQIVND in the germline V gene (reference sequence). With V trimmed by 5 bases and J by 4 bases, 9 bases remained unmatched. CDR3: CASSETGGLGETQYF. The CDR3, as DNA: TGTGCCAGTAGTGAAACAGGGGGGCTTGGAGAGACCCAGTACTTC.

The gene calls are TRBV5-1 and TRBJ2-3; 14 nucleotides agree with TRBD2. This CDR3 contains 17 residues. Unmatched junction bases numbered 9, after V lost 4 bases and J lost 5 bases. Germline V gene data show CDR1 as SGHRS and CDR2 as YFSETQ. CDR3 loop: CASSIGLAGGGIDTQYF. CDR3 nucleotides: TGCGCCAGCAGCATCGGACTAGCGGGGGGAGGGATAGATACGCAGTATTTT.

The V call is TRBV5-1, the J call TRBJ1-4, with 8 bases lining up with TRBD1. Trimming took 0 bases from V and 8 from J; bases not matched to a gene: 3. This CDR3 is 14 amino acids long. Germline V gene sequence: CDR1 SGHRS, CDR2 YFSETQ. The CDR3 sequence: CASSLADRGEKLFF. The CDR3 nucleotides are TGCGCCAGCAGCTTGGCCGACAGGGGAGAAAAACTGTTTTTT.

The chain has TRBV5-1 and TRBJ2-3, with no clear D. Germline loops: CDR1 SGHRS, CDR2 YFSETQ. V gave up 3 bases and J gave up 5 bases, with 16 bases separating them. CDR3 size: 15 residues. CDR3 nucleotides: TGCGCCAGCAGCTGGCTCTTGGGTGCGAAAGATACGCAGTATTTT. It encodes CASSWLLGAKDTQYF.

This clone was detected once. V is TRBV7-6 and J is TRBJ2-1; 12 bases fit TRBD2. The CDR3 extends over 17 amino acids. V shed 6 bases, J shed 0 bases, and the junction held 6 bases outside the gene matches. Germline lookup yields CDR1 SGHVS and CDR2 FNYEAQ. The CDR3: CASSSRTSGTSYNEQFF. Here the CDR3 DNA reads TGTGCCAGCAGTTCCCGGACTAGCGGGACCTCCTACAATGAGCAGTTCTTC. Complete variable domain (other parts from reference TRBV7-6 and TRBJ2-1): GAGVSQSPRYKVTKRGQDVALRCDPISGHVSLYWYRQALGQGPEFLTYFNYEAQQDKSGLPNDRFSAERPEGSISTLTIQRTEQRDSAMYRCASSSRTSGTSYNEQFFGPGTRLTVL.

J is TRBJ1-1 and V is TRBV7-8; a possible D gene is TRBD1 (5 bases). Trimming left V 3 bases short and J 4 bases short, with 12 bases between. This CDR3 region has 14 residues. CDR1 and CDR2 (germline): SGHVS, FQNEAQ. The CDR3 spells CASSFWARATEAFF. In DNA form, the CDR3 reads TGTGCCAGCAGCTTTTGGGCCAGGGCCACTGAAGCTTTCTTT.

The rearrangement uses TRBV5-1 and TRBJ1-4; 8 nucleotides line up with TRBD1. V shed 5 bases, J shed 5 bases, and the junction held 5 bases outside the gene matches. Germline-derived CDR1 and CDR2 are SGHRS and YFSETQ. The CDR3 consists of 14 residues. This CDR3 is CASRPGQANEKLFF. DNA for the CDR3: TGCGCCAGCAGGCCGGGACAGGCAAATGAAAAACTGTTTTTT.

V and J are TRBV5-1 and TRBJ1-2; weak D call: TRBD1 (5 bases). The germline CDR1 and CDR2 sequences are SGHRS and YFSETQ. The CDR3 has 15 residues. Trimming cost V 0 bases and J 0 bases, with 9 bases left between them. The CDR3, as DNA: TGCGCCAGCAGCTTGGGGACACTCACTAACTATGGCTACACCTTC. This encodes CASSLGTLTNYGYTF.

This clone was recorded once. The chain carries TRBV7-3 and TRBJ2-3; 13 nucleotides match TRBD2. The trim removed 3 bases at V and 7 bases at J, leaving 4 bases unmatched. CDR1 and CDR2 from the germline V gene are SGHTA and FQGTGA. This CDR3 spans 15 amino acids. The CDR3 coding sequence is TGTGCCAGCAGCTTTGGGACTAGCGGGGCTCATACGCAGTATTTT. It translates to CASSFGTSGAHTQYF.

CDR3 in DNA: TGTGCCAGCAGCAATGGGGATACGGACAGGGGTTTTGGAAACACCATATATTTT. Amino acid sequence: CASSNGDTDRGFGNTIYF. V usage is TRBV7-9 and J usage is TRBJ1-3; 9 bases align to TRBD1. Germline V gene lookup returns CDR1 SEHNR and CDR2 FQNEAQ (reference sequence). The CDR3 runs 18 residues. V trimming: 5 bases; J trimming: 3 bases; junction bases outside the gene matches: 14.

The CDR3 sequence: CASSLVGSYNSPLHF. The CDR3, as DNA: TGTGCCAGCAGCTTGGTGGGCTCCTATAATTCACCCCTCCACTTT. The gene calls are TRBV5-6 and TRBJ1-6; D gene uncertain. Germline V gene sequence: CDR1 SGHDT, CDR2 YYEEEE. V shed 0 bases and J shed 0 bases, with 4 bases lying between them. CDR3 length: 15 residues.

The chain joins TRBV19 to TRBJ2-7, with TRBD1 matching over 7 bases. Germline V gene lookup returns CDR1 LNHDA and CDR2 SQIVND (reference sequence). This CDR3 has 14 amino acids. V lost 3 bases and J lost 1; bases outside the gene matches: 3. The CDR3 region has the DNA TGTGCCAGTAGTATCGAGGACAGGTCCTACGAGCAGTACTTC. Protein sequence: CASSIEDRSYEQYF.

The chain joins TRBV10-1 to TRBJ1-4; 9 bases align to TRBD1. J lost 7 bases, V lost 2 bases, and 5 bases had no gene match. This CDR3 is built from 15 residues. Germline CDR1 WNHNN, CDR2 SYGVQD (reference sequence). As DNA, the CDR3 is TGCGCCAGCAGTGAGCTGGGACAGGGTCGTGAAAAACTGTTTTTT. Translated: CASSELGQGREKLFF.